The clone carrying this TCR beta chain has a single count. Antigen: not known. Generated by immunoSEQ multiplex PCR, the TCRdb table keeps only in-frame clones and is missing some. The sample lists about 81,000 clones; less than 90% were seen once. The record originates from a study of identifying expanded T cells in peripheral blood. The study, taken as a whole, reports: Differentially abundant clones: about 1.2 between replicates, about 16 at approximately 13 days, over 18 at four. Clone count variance between roughly 2-week samples rose with total template count.

During the collection period, no donor immune events like infections were recorded. Input material: blood. The origin of this receptor is a person aged 18 to 70 in good health.

CDR3 DNA: TGTGCCAGCAGTGAAGATGTGTCGGCGGCCTTTCAGCCCCAGCATTTT. Translated, it gives CASSEDVSAAFQPQHF. The rearrangement joins TRBV6-1 to TRBJ1-5; D is unresolved. With 1 base removed from V and 6 bases from J, the gap between germline ends came to 16 bases. The CDR3 has 16 residues. Germline CDR1 is MNHNS and CDR2 is SASEGT.